This paragraph reports one T cell receptor beta chain. The protocol was immunoSEQ multiplex PCR, while the TCRdb copy is restricted to in-frame clones and leaves out a portion. The sample includes about 270,000 clones, 75% to 95% of them seen just once. This sample was included in a study of blood T cell repertoires in COVID-19. Overall study context: There were acute and convalescent COVID-19 samples, and they came from the United States, Italy and Spain. T cells, B-cell-depleted T cells, or PBMCs provided the cDNA or gDNA that served as material.

This sequence was found in a person aged 18 to 35 with COVID-19, enrolled during active disease. The sequencing sample was made of peripheral blood.

The chain's CDR3 is CATSGGGSWEQYF. CDR3 nucleotides: TGTGCCACCAGTGGTGGCGGGAGCTGGGAGCAGTACTTC. The rearrangement uses TRBV24-1 and TRBJ2-7; 7 positions agree with TRBD2. Germline CDR1 is KGHDR and CDR2 is SFDVKD. The ends lost 5 bases at V and 7 bases at J; junction bases unmatched: 7. The CDR3 loop spans 13 amino acids.